The clone carrying this T cell receptor (beta chain) was counted between two and nine times. Its antigen remains unidentified. In the PCR, 60 Vbeta and 13 Jbeta primers were used. The table came from immunoSEQ multiplex PCR; TCRdb's copy has only in-frame clones and leaves some out. The profile shows about 94,000 clones, around 69% of them singletons. CDR3 length: 15 amino acids. After removal of 5 bases from V and 4 bases from J, the junction contained 3 bases not matched to a gene. Looked up from germline, CDR1 is MNHEY and CDR2 is SVGAGI. The source of the sample is a study of cytomegalovirus exposure and HLA in healthy donors. Findings and limits, study-wide: Later on, an analysis found that several of the most significant clusters appeared to be linked to common viral pathogens, which included parvovirus B19.

Sequenced: PBMCs. The chain recombines TRBV6-5 with TRBJ2-5; 14 bases fit TRBD2. This receptor was taken from a young man in good health and CMV-seronegative. The DNA of the CDR3 is TGTGCCAGCAGTACGGGACTAGCGGGAGCAGAGACCCAGTACTTC. Amino acid sequence: CASSTGLAGAETQYF.